This is a list of T cell receptor beta chains from one sample in a study of cytotoxic CD8 clonotypes in ibrutinib-treated CLL. Method: immunoSEQ multiplex PCR; TCRdb's copy keeps in-frame clones and lacks some. The sample has 60,000 to 75,000 clones, 75% to 95% seen once; the top ten hold approximately 3.1%. This specimen consisted of PBMCs, obtained after 12 months of ibrutinib treatment. The receptors come from a human donor with chronic lymphocytic leukemia. Each CDR3 is given with its conserved first and last residue. D genes are given only for firm matches. Clone size is stated in some rows and not others, as once, few, many or a class when expanded.

>-|TRBJ1-2|-|TRBV29-1
TGCATCGGCAGGAGTGCTAACTATGGCTACACCTTC
CIGRSANYGYTF
>-|TRBJ2-3|-|TRBV9
TGTGCCAGCAGCGTAACTACGGGCCCAGATACGCAGTATTTT
CASSVTTGPDTQYF
>-|TRBJ2-7|TRBD2|TRBV29-1
TGCAGCGTTGAGGGACTAGCGCAGAGATCCTACGAGCAGTACTTC
CSVEGLAQRSYEQYF
>once|TRBJ2-7|-|TRBV7-2
TGTGCCAGCAGCTTACTCTACGAGCAGTACTTC
CASSLLYEQYF
>-|TRBJ2-7|-|TRBV7-9
TGTGCCAGCAGCCCCTACGGGTCCATCCCCTACGAGCAGTACTTC
CASSPYGSIPYEQYF
>-|TRBJ1-3|-|TRBV6-1
TGTGCCAGCAGTGAAGCAAACACCATATATTTT
CASSEANTIYF
>-|TRBJ2-1|TRBD2|TRBV4-3
TGCGCCAGCAGCCAAGGTAGCGGGAGATTAAATGAGCAGTTCTTC
CASSQGSGRLNEQFF
>-|TRBJ2-7|TRBD2|TRBV27
TGTGCCAGCAGTTTCGCGGGAGGGCCCTCTAACGAGCAGTACTTC
CASSFAGGPSNEQYF
>-|TRBJ1-1|-|TRBV4-2
TGTGCCAGCAGACACGGGGAGGAAGCTTTCTTT
CASRHGEEAFF
>-|TRBJ2-7|TRBD1|TRBV5-4
TGTGCCAGCAGCTTGGTACCCCCTGGACAGGGACCGACCTACGAGCAGTACTTC
CASSLVPPGQGPTYEQYF
>-|TRBJ2-5|TRBD2|TRBV27
TGTGCCAGCAGTTCCACGATCTTTAGCGGGAGGGCCTTCCGAGAAGAGACCCAGTACTTC
CASSSTIFSGRAFREETQYF
>-|TRBJ1-5|-|TRBV28
TGTGCCAGCAGTTTATATGGGCCTGATCAGCCCCAGCATTTT
CASSLYGPDQPQHF
>-|TRBJ2-7|-|TRBV7-6
TGTGCCAGCAGCTTAGACTCGTCAGGAGTCTACGAGCAGTACTTC
CASSLDSSGVYEQYF
>-|TRBJ2-1|TRBD1|TRBV18
TGTGCCAGCTCACCGCCGGACAGGGCACGAGATGAGCAGTTCTTC
CASSPPDRARDEQFF
>once|TRBJ2-1|TRBD2|TRBV19
TGTGCCAGTAGTTCCGATGACGGGACTAGCGGGAGGGCCAGTGGGTTCTTC
CASSSDDGTSGRASGFF
>-|TRBJ1-3|-|TRBV19
TGTGCCAGTAGTATAAATACAGGGACTTCTGGAAACACCATATATTTT
CASSINTGTSGNTIYF
>-|TRBJ1-1|-|TRBV7-2
TGTGCCAGCAGCTGGGACACGACCGGCACTGAAGCTTTCTTT
CASSWDTTGTEAFF
>-|TRBJ2-5|-|TRBV15
TGTGCCACCAGGGGCGAAAACCAAGAGACCCAGTACTTC
CATRGENQETQYF
>-|TRBJ2-1|TRBD1|TRBV4-2
TGTGCCAGCAGCCCCGGACAGGAGACCAATGAGCAGTTCTTC
CASSPGQETNEQFF
>-|TRBJ2-2|-|TRBV19
TGTGCCAGTAGGGAGGGTGGCGGGGTGGCCACCGGGGAGCTGTTTTTT
CASREGGGVATGELFF
>-|TRBJ1-5|TRBD1|TRBV2
TGTGCCAGCAGTACACCGGGACAGAATCAGCCCCAGCATTTT
CASSTPGQNQPQHF
>-|TRBJ2-7|-|TRBV21-1
TGTGCCAGCAGCTCCCGGGAGGGGGACCTTCCAGCCCACGAGCAGTACTTC
CASSSREGDLPAHEQYF
>-|TRBJ2-2|TRBD2|TRBV5-4
TGTGCCAGCAGCTTATACCGGACTAGCGGGGGGAACACCGGGGAGCTGTTTTTT
CASSLYRTSGGNTGELFF
>-|TRBJ1-1|-|TRBV30
TGTGCCTGGAGTCTCCGGGGCCGGGGCACTGAAGCTTTCTTT
CAWSLRGRGTEAFF
>once|TRBJ2-5|-|TRBV18
TGTGCCAGCTCACAGGCGGGAGAGACCCAGTACTTC
CASSQAGETQYF
>few|TRBJ2-5|-|TRBV5-1
TGCGCCAGCAGCTTGGCCGGCGGGCAAGAGACCCAGTACTTC
CASSLAGGQETQYF
>-|TRBJ1-2|TRBD1|TRBV4-1
TGCGCCAGCAGCCAAGCGGGACAGGGTTATGGCTACACCTTC
CASSQAGQGYGYTF
>-|TRBJ2-7|-|TRBV4-2
TGTGCCAGCAGCCAAGAGATAGGCCCGGGTTACGAGCAGTACTTC
CASSQEIGPGYEQYF
>-|TRBJ2-7|TRBD2|TRBV10-2
TGCGCCAGCAGTCCTCACCCCATACTAGCGGGGGACTCCTACGAGCAGTACTTC
CASSPHPILAGDSYEQYF
>-|TRBJ2-1|TRBD2|TRBV6-1
TGTGCCAGCAGTGGGGGACTAGCGGTCATTAGCTCCTACAATGAGCAGTTCTTC
CASSGGLAVISSYNEQFF
>-|TRBJ1-5|TRBD1|TRBV19
TGTGCCAGTAGTATAGGAGGGGGCGCTCTCCATCAGCCCCAGCATTTT
CASSIGGGALHQPQHF
>-|TRBJ2-5|-|TRBV28
TGTGCCAGCAGTTTATTGGGGCCAGAGACCAAGTACTTC
CASSLLGPETKYF
>-|TRBJ1-2|-|TRBV6-5
TGTGCCAACAGTTTCAAGGGTTATGGCTACACCTTC
CANSFKGYGYTF
>-|TRBJ2-5|-|TRBV28
TGTGCCAGCAGTTTATCCACAGGGAAGCAAGAGACCCAGTACTTC
CASSLSTGKQETQYF
>-|TRBJ2-7|-|TRBV9
TGTGCCAGCAGCGTAGGGCCGGGCAACCTCTACGAGCAGTACTTC
CASSVGPGNLYEQYF
>-|TRBJ2-7|TRBD2|TRBV5-4
TGTGCCAGCAGCTTAGCGGGAGGGCGATACGAGCAGTACTTC
CASSLAGGRYEQYF
>-|TRBJ2-7|-|TRBV6-1
TGTGCCAGCAGTGAAGCGATTCGCCGAGTAAAGCTCTCCTACGAGCAGTACTTC
CASSEAIRRVKLSYEQYF
>-|TRBJ2-2|-|TRBV11-3
TGTGCCAGCAGCGGAAAGACCACCGGGGAGCTGTTTTTT
CASSGKTTGELFF
>-|TRBJ2-7|-|TRBV6-1
TGTGCCAGTCTAATCAGGGGAGGCTCCTACGAGCAGTACTTC
CASLIRGGSYEQYF
>-|TRBJ2-7|TRBD1|TRBV7-6
TGTGCCAGCAGCTTAGCCGCCAGGGGGCCATCTATGGGCTACGAGCAGTACTTC
CASSLAARGPSMGYEQYF
>-|TRBJ1-2|-|TRBV4-1
TGCGCCAGCAGCCAAGGGCAGGGATATGGCTACACCTTC
CASSQGQGYGYTF
>-|TRBJ2-5|-|TRBV9
TGTGCCAGCAGCACGGGTTACAGGAATTTTATAGGAGAGACCCAGTACTTC
CASSTGYRNFIGETQYF
>-|TRBJ2-7|-|TRBV7-6
TGTGCCAGCAGCTTCTCCTACGAGCAGTACTTC
CASSFSYEQYF
>-|TRBJ1-2|-|TRBV18
TGTGCCAGCTCACCTATGGACGGCGTTAACTATGGCTACACCTTC
CASSPMDGVNYGYTF
>once|TRBJ1-3|-|TRBV7-9
TGTGCCAGCAGTCCCCGACAGCCTAATATCAACACCATATATTTT
CASSPRQPNINTIYF
>-|TRBJ2-4|-|TRBV7-9
TGTGCCAGCAGCCAGGACAGTTCCCCTTTGTACATTCAGTACTTC
CASSQDSSPLYIQYF
>-|TRBJ2-7|TRBD1|TRBV6-5
TGTGCCAGCAGTTACCCTGACAGGGGCTACGAGCAGTACTTC
CASSYPDRGYEQYF